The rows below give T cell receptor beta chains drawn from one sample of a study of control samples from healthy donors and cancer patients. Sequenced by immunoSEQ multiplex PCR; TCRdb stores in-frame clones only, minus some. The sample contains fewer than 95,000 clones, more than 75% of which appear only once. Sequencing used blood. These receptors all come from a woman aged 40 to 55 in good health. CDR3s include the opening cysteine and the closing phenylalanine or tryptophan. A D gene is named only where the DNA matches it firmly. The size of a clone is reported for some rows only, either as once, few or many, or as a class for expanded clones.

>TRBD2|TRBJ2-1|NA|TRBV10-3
TGTGCCATCAGTGAGGCGAGCGGGGGGTACAATGAGCAGTTCTTC
CAISEASGGYNEQFF
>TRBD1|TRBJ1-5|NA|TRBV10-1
TGCGCCAGCAGTGAGGGTCGGACAGGGGGTCAGGGGAATCAGCCCCAGCATTTT
CASSEGRTGGQGNQPQHF
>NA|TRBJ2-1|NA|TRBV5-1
TGCGCCAGCAGCTTAGGGAGGGACAGGCCGCGCGATGAGCAGTTCTTC
CASSLGRDRPRDEQFF
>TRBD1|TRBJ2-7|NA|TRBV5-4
TGTGCCAGCAGCACTCCGGACAGGGCGGGCGAGCAGTACTTC
CASSTPDRAGEQYF
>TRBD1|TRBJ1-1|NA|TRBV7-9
TGTGCCAGCAGCTTAAGACAGGGTCATACTGAAGCTTTCTTT
CASSLRQGHTEAFF
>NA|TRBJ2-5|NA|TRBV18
TGTGCCAGCTCACCAGGGTCCCCTCAAGAGACCCAGTACTTC
CASSPGSPQETQYF
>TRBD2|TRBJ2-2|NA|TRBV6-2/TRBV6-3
TGTGCCAGCAGTTACTCAGCGGGGGCCCTCACCGGGGAGCTGTTTTTT
CASSYSAGALTGELFF
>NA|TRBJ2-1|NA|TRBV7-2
TGTGCCAGCAGCTTAGTAGGGGGCGGGGGGCCCTACAATGAGCAGTTCTTC
CASSLVGGGGPYNEQFF
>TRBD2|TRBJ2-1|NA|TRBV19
TGTGCCAGTAGTATCGGGACTAACAATGAGCAGTTCTTC
CASSIGTNNEQFF
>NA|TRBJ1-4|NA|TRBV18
TGTGCCAGCTCACCGAGGAATGGGGCGGTTAATGAAAAACTGTTTTTT
CASSPRNGAVNEKLFF
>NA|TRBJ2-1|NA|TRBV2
TGTGCCAGTAGGCAATCACACAATGAGCAGTTCTTC
CASRQSHNEQFF
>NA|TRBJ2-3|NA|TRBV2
TGTGCCAGCAGTAGGTTTTCAGATACGCAGTATTTT
CASSRFSDTQYF
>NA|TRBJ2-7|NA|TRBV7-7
TGTGCCAGCAGCTTAGTCCTCGGACGGAGATCCTACGAGCAGTACTTC
CASSLVLGRRSYEQYF
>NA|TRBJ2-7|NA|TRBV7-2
TGTGCCAGCAGCTTAGGGTCGGGTGCCATTACTACGAAGCAGTACTTC
CASSLGSGAITTKQYF
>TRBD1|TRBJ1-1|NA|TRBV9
TGTGCCAGCAGCGTACATCAGGACAGGGCAGGCGACACTGAAGCTTTCTTT
CASSVHQDRAGDTEAFF
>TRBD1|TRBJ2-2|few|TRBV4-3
TGCGCCAGCAGACAGCAGGGGGACACCGGGGAGCTGTTTTTT
CASRQQGDTGELFF
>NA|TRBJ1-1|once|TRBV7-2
TGTGCCAGCAGCGCCTCCGGGCAGGTCAACACTGAAGCTTTCTTT
CASSASGQVNTEAFF
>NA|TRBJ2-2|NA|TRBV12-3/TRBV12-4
TGTGCCAGCACCGGGAACACCGGGGAGCTGTTTTTT
CASTGNTGELFF
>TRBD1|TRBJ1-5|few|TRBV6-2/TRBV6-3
TGTGCCAGCAGTTATATCGGGACAGGGGGCAATCAGCCCCAGCATTTT
CASSYIGTGGNQPQHF
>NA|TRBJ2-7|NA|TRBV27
TGTGCCAGCAGTTCCTCGACACTCGAGCAGTACTTC
CASSSSTLEQYF
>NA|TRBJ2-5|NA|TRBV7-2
TGTGCCAGCAGCTTAGAGGAGGCAAAAGAGACCCAGTACTTC
CASSLEEAKETQYF
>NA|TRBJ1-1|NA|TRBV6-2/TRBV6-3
TGTGCCAGCAGTCAACGCACAGGGTGGACTGAAGCTTTCTTT
CASSQRTGWTEAFF